A selection of T cell receptor beta chains follows, all from one sample in a study of OX40 agonist ivuxolimab in advanced cancers. Assay used: immunoSEQ multiplex PCR; TCRdb lists only in-frame clones, some missing. The sample has approximately 50,000 clones; 80% are singletons. Sequencing used CD4+ or CD8+ T cells sorted from blood, obtained in a trial of the OX40 agonist ivuxolimab. Every receptor here comes from an adult with an advanced solid tumor such as melanoma, head and neck, liver or kidney cancer. CDR3s include the opening cysteine and the closing phenylalanine or tryptophan. The order of the fields is CDR3 length, clone size, J gene, V gene, D gene, CDR3 protein, CDR3 DNA. The D gene is left open where the match is weak. Expanded clones are given a class, and other clones once, few, many or no size at all.

17 . TRBJ2-1 TRBV2 TRBD2 CASRGGQWERSYNEQFF TGTGCCAGCAGGGGAGGGCAGTGGGAGCGGTCCTACAATGAGCAGTTCTTC
13 few TRBJ1-2 TRBV28 TRBD1 CASSPGQSPGRHF TGTGCCAGCAGTCCGGGACAGTCCCCGGGTCGACACTTC
17 few TRBJ2-7 TRBV19 TRBD2 CASRPRTVGTRGDEQYF TGTGCCAGTAGGCCGCGGACAGTAGGGACTAGGGGGGACGAGCAGTACTTC
13 . TRBJ2-7 TRBV4-1 . CASSQRQGGEQYF TGCGCCAGCAGCCAACGGCAGGGGGGAGAGCAGTACTTC
15 once TRBJ1-1 TRBV5-1 . CASSPRADRDTEAFF TGCGCCAGCAGCCCCCGGGCCGACCGTGACACTGAAGCTTTCTTT
15 . TRBJ2-2 TRBV19 . CASSTPSWNTGELFF TGTGCCAGTAGTACCCCGAGCTGGAACACCGGGGAGCTGTTTTTT
13 . TRBJ2-5 TRBV5-1 . CASSLTVQETQYF TGCGCCAGCAGCTTAACGGTGCAAGAGACCCAGTACTTC
15 . TRBJ2-5 TRBV28 . CASSFFGTSRETQYF TGTGCCAGCAGTTTTTTTGGTACTAGCCGGGAGACCCAGTACTTC
18 once TRBJ2-5 TRBV5-1 TRBD2 CASSLAWGSGRAQETQYF TGCGCCAGCAGCTTGGCCTGGGGTAGCGGGAGGGCCCAAGAGACCCAGTACTTC
16 . TRBJ2-7 TRBV5-8 TRBD2 CASSLGRTAGAYEQYF TGTGCCAGCAGCTTGGGCCGGACGGCGGGGGCCTACGAGCAGTACTTC
14 . TRBJ2-2 TRBV19 . CASSIDQGTGELFF TGTGCCAGTAGTATAGATCAAGGCACCGGGGAGCTGTTTTTT
12 . TRBJ2-5 TRBV7-9 . CASSLGQETQYF TGTGCCAGCAGCTTAGGGCAAGAGACCCAGTACTTC
14 . TRBJ2-5 TRBV5-4 . CASSPPGSPETQYF TGTGCCAGCAGCCCCCCGGGTAGCCCGGAGACCCAGTACTTC
14 . TRBJ2-7 TRBV5-1 TRBD2 CASTTSGRADEQYF TGCGCCAGCACCACTAGCGGGAGGGCCGACGAGCAGTACTTC
13 . TRBJ2-2 TRBV2 . CASSEAGRGELFF TGTGCCAGCAGTGAAGCGGGTAGGGGGGAGCTGTTTTTT
13 few TRBJ2-5 TRBV11-2 . CASAPGPRETQYF TGTGCCAGCGCCCCGGGCCCCCGGGAGACCCAGTACTTC
16 . TRBJ2-1 TRBV9 TRBD1 CASSLRDRGSYNEQFF TGTGCCAGCAGCCTACGGGACAGGGGATCCTACAATGAGCAGTTCTTC
14 . TRBJ2-3 TRBV5-1 . CASKGLAGTDTQYF TGCGCCAGCAAAGGGCTAGCAGGGACAGATACGCAGTATTTT
13 few TRBJ1-1 TRBV7-2 . CASSLERGTEAFF TGTGCCAGCAGCTTAGAAAGGGGGACTGAAGCTTTCTTT
11 . TRBJ1-2 TRBV30 . CAWLQGSGYTF TGTGCCTGGCTACAGGGCTCTGGCTACACCTTC
16 . TRBJ1-1 TRBV19 TRBD1 CASSPGQALSDTEAFF TGTGCCAGTAGTCCGGGACAGGCCTTATCGGACACTGAAGCTTTCTTT
14 . TRBJ1-3 TRBV9 . CASSARDGGNTIYF TGTGCCAGCAGCGCAAGGGACGGTGGAAACACCATATATTTT
14 . TRBJ1-1 TRBV19 TRBD1 CASLQGRMNTEAFF TGTGCCAGTTTACAGGGGAGGATGAACACTGAAGCTTTCTTT
13 . TRBJ2-1 TRBV7-7 . CASSPGLNNEQFF TGTGCCAGCAGCCCAGGACTCAACAATGAGCAGTTCTTC
15 . TRBJ1-5 TRBV6-5 TRBD1 CASSPHASGGEPQHF TGTGCCAGCAGCCCTCACGCTTCAGGGGGAGAGCCCCAGCATTTT
18 once TRBJ2-4 TRBV19 TRBD2 CASSATSGGVLAKNIQYF TGTGCCAGTAGCGCGACTAGCGGGGGGGTACTAGCCAAAAACATTCAGTACTTC
14 . TRBJ2-1 TRBV11-3 TRBD2 CASSLGGTYNEQFF TGTGCCAGCAGCCTGGGGGGGACCTACAATGAGCAGTTCTTC
15 . TRBJ2-3 TRBV6-5 TRBD1 CASRPTGNPTDTQYF TGTGCCAGCAGGCCGACAGGGAATCCCACAGATACGCAGTATTTT
14 . TRBJ1-1 TRBV6-1 . CASSEQGVQTEAFF TGTGCCAGCAGTGAACAGGGAGTCCAGACTGAAGCTTTCTTT
12 . TRBJ2-7 TRBV7-9 . CASSLQRREQYF TGTGCCAGCAGCTTACAGAGGCGCGAGCAGTACTTC
18 few TRBJ2-3 TRBV11-2 . CASSLQPSAESSTDTQYF TGTGCCAGCAGCTTACAACCTAGCGCCGAGAGCTCTACAGATACGCAGTATTTT
14 . TRBJ1-1 TRBV9 . CASSVVGANTEAFF TGTGCCAGCAGCGTAGTTGGTGCGAACACTGAAGCTTTCTTT
14 . TRBJ2-1 TRBV19 . CASSPWRGNNEQFF TGTGCCAGTAGTCCCTGGAGGGGAAACAATGAGCAGTTCTTC
18 once TRBJ1-1 TRBV21-1 . CASSKGEKKGPVPTEAFF TGTGCCAGCAGCAAAGGTGAGAAAAAGGGTCCAGTCCCAACTGAAGCTTTCTTT
17 . TRBJ2-1 TRBV28 TRBD2 CASLMREGSGAYNEQFF TGTGCCAGCCTTATGCGGGAGGGTAGCGGGGCCTACAATGAGCAGTTCTTC
14 . TRBJ1-1 TRBV19 TRBD1 CASRPGDRNTEAFF TGTGCCAGTAGACCGGGGGACAGGAACACTGAAGCTTTCTTT
15 . TRBJ1-5 TRBV19 TRBD1 CASREDRSGNQPQHF TGTGCCAGTAGGGAGGACAGGTCGGGCAATCAGCCCCAGCATTTT
15 once TRBJ1-2 TRBV7-9 TRBD1 CASSWTGGAGYGYTF TGTGCCAGCAGCTGGACAGGGGGCGCGGGCTATGGCTACACCTTC
13 . TRBJ1-2 TRBV25-1 . CASRRGSLSGYTF TGTGCCAGCAGGCGGGGCTCCCTCAGTGGCTACACCTTC
15 . TRBJ2-7 TRBV4-1 . CASSQEGFLPNEQYF TGCGCCAGCAGCCAAGAAGGCTTCCTACCCAACGAGCAGTACTTC
16 . TRBJ2-1 TRBV7-9 . CASSLGSGVSYNEQFF TGTGCCAGCAGCTTAGGGAGCGGAGTTTCCTACAATGAGCAGTTCTTC
13 once TRBJ1-4 TRBV27 TRBD1 CASSSPDREKLFF TGTGCCAGCAGTTCCCCGGACAGGGAAAAACTGTTTTTT
11 . TRBJ2-5 TRBV2 . CTSRGEETQYF TGTACCAGCAGGGGGGAAGAGACCCAGTACTTC
17 . TRBJ2-7 TRBV4-1 TRBD2 CASSQPLTSGRPHEQYF TGCGCCAGCAGCCAACCACTCACTAGCGGGAGGCCCCACGAGCAGTACTTC
17 . TRBJ2-3 TRBV27 . CASSSTTLASVVDTQYF TGTGCCAGCAGTTCGACCACTTTAGCAAGTGTCGTGGATACGCAGTATTTT
13 once TRBJ1-1 TRBV27 . CASSLWGNTEAFF TGTGCCAGCAGTTTATGGGGGAACACTGAAGCTTTCTTT
16 . TRBJ1-2 TRBV4-3 . CASSQDTGLGVYGYTF TGCGCCAGCAGCCAAGATACCGGGTTGGGCGTCTATGGCTACACCTTC
15 . TRBJ2-1 TRBV2 TRBD2 CASKPGRSSYNEQFF TGTGCCAGCAAGCCCGGGAGGAGCTCCTACAATGAGCAGTTCTTC
15 . TRBJ1-2 TRBV7-9 TRBD1 CASSLSGQGLYGYTF TGTGCCAGCAGCTTATCCGGACAGGGACTCTATGGCTACACCTTC
14 . TRBJ2-5 TRBV29-1 TRBD2 CSGRLAGGVETQYF TGCAGCGGCCGACTAGCGGGAGGGGTTGAGACCCAGTACTTC
12 few TRBJ1-1 TRBV7-2 . CASSLTGARAFF TGTGCCAGCAGCTTAACAGGTGCGAGGGCTTTCTTT
13 . TRBJ2-7 TRBV27 . CASSSHQNYEQYF TGTGCCAGCAGTTCCCACCAAAACTACGAGCAGTACTTC
17 . TRBJ1-4 TRBV5-1 . CASSLGRGRTANEKLFF TGCGCCAGCAGCTTGGGGAGGGGACGAACGGCTAATGAAAAACTGTTTTTT
16 . TRBJ2-4 TRBV27 TRBD2 CASSFRGGSGTKVQYF TGTGCCAGCAGTTTTCGAGGCGGTAGCGGGACAAAGGTTCAGTACTTC
17 . TRBJ2-2 TRBV5-4 TRBD2 CASSLVGSGRRTGELFF TGTGCCAGCAGCTTGGTGGGTAGCGGGAGACGCACCGGGGAGCTGTTTTTT
14 . TRBJ1-2 TRBV9 TRBD1 CASSAGDSNYGYTF TGTGCCAGCAGCGCCGGGGACAGTAACTATGGCTACACCTTC
17 few TRBJ1-1 TRBV7-9 . CASSLGGWGREDTEAFF TGTGCCAGCAGCTTAGGTGGGTGGGGGCGCGAGGACACTGAAGCTTTCTTT
15 . TRBJ1-2 TRBV5-6 TRBD1 CASSPLDRGLRGYTF TGTGCCAGCAGCCCCTTGGACAGGGGGTTACGTGGCTACACCTTC
13 . TRBJ1-2 TRBV5-1 . CASSLDRAVGYTF TGCGCCAGCAGCTTGGACAGGGCGGTCGGCTACACCTTC